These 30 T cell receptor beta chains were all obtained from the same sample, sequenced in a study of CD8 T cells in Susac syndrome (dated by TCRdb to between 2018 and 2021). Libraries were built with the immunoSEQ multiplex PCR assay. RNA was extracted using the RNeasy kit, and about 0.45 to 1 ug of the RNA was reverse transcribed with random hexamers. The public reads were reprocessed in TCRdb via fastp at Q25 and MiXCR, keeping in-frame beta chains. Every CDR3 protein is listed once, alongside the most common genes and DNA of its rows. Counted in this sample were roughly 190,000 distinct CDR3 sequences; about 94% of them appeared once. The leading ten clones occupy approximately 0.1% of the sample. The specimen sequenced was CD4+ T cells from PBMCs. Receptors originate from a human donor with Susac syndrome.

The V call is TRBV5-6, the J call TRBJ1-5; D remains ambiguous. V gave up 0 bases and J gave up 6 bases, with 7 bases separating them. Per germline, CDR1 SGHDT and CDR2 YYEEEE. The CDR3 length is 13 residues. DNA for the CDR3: TGTGCCAGCAGCTTGGATCTTGGTCAGCCCCAGCATTTT. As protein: CASSLDLGQPQHF.

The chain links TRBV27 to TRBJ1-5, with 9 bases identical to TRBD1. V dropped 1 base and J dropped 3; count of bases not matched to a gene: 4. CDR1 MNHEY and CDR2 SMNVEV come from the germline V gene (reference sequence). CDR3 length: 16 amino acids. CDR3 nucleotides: TGTGCCAGCAGTTTATTTGGGGACAGGGTCAATCAGCCCCAGCATTTT. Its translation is CASSLFGDRVNQPQHF.

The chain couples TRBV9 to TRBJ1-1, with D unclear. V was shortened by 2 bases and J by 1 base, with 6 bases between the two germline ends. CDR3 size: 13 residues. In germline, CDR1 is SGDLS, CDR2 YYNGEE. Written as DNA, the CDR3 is TGTGCCAGCAGCGTCGTTGCGAACACTGAAGCTTTCTTT. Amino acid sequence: CASSVVANTEAFF.

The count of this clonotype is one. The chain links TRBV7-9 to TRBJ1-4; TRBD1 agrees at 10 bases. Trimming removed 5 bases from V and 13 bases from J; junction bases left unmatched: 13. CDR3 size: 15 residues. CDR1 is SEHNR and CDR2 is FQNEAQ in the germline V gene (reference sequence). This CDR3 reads CASSPRDRGINRLFF. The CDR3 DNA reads TGTGCCAGCAGCCCCCGGGACAGGGGCATCAACAGACTGTTTTTT.

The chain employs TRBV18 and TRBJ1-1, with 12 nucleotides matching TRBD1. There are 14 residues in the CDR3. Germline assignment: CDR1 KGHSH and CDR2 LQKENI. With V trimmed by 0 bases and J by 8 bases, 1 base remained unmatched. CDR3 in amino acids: CASSPPGTGGEAFF. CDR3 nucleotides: TGTGCCAGCTCACCACCCGGGACAGGGGGCGAAGCTTTCTTT.

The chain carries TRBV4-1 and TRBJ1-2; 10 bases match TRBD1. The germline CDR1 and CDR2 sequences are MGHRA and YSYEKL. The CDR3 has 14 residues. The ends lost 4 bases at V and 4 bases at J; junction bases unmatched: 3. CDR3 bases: TGCGCCAGCAGCCTGGGACAGGGGCTCTATGGCTACACCTTC. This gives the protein CASSLGQGLYGYTF.

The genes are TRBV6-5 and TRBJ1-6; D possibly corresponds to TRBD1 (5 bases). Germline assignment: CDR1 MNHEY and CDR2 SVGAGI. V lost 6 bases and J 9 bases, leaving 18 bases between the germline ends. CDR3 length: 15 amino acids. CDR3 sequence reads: CASSRGGENVSPLHF. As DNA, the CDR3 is TGTGCCAGCAGCCGGGGGGGGGAAAACGTTTCACCCCTCCACTTT.

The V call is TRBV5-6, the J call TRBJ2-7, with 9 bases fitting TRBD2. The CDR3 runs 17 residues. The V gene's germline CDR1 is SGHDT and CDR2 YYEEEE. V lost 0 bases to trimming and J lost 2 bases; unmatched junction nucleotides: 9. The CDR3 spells CASSLEGLAPSTYEQYF. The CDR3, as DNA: TGTGCCAGCAGCTTGGAGGGACTAGCCCCCTCGACCTACGAGCAGTACTTC.

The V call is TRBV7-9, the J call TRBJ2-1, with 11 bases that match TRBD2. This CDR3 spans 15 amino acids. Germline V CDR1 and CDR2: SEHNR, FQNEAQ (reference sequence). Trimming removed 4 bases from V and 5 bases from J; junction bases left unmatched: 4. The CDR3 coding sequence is TGTGCCAGCAGCTCCGGGACTAGCGGCCACAATGAGCAGTTCTTC. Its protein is CASSSGTSGHNEQFF.

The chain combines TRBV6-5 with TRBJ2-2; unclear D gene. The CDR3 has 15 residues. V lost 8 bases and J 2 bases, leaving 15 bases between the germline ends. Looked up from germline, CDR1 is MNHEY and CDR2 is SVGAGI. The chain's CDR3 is CASGGNKGNTGELFF. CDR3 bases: TGTGCCAGCGGTGGGAACAAAGGAAACACCGGGGAGCTGTTTTTT.

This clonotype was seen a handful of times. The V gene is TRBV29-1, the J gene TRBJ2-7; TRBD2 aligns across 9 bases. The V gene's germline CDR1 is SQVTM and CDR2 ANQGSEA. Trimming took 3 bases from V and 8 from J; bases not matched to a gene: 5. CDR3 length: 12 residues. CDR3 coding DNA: TGCAGCGTTGAGGGTAGCGGGGGTCAGCAGTACTTC. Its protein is CSVEGSGGQQYF.

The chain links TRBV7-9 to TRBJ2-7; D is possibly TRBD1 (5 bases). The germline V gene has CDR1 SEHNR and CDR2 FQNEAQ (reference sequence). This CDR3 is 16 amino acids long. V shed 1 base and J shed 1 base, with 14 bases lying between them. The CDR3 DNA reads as TGTGCCAGCAGCTTAGTACCTCCAGGGAATTCCTACGAGCAGTACTTC. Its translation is CASSLVPPGNSYEQYF.

The CDR3 protein is CASSLGGVDYGYTF. The CDR3 nucleotides are TGTGCCAGCAGTTTAGGGGGCGTGGACTATGGCTACACCTTC. The gene calls are TRBV12-3 or TRBV12-4 and TRBJ1-2; perhaps TRBD1 as D (5 bases). The CDR3 contains 14 residues. Trimming took off 1 base at V and 3 bases at J, with 9 bases between the two ends.

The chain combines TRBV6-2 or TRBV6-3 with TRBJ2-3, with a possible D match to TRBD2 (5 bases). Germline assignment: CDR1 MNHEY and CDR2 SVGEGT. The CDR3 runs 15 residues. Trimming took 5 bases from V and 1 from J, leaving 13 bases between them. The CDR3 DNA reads TGTGCCAGCAGTACCGCCGGGCGGGGCACAGATACGCAGTATTTT. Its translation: CASSTAGRGTDTQYF.

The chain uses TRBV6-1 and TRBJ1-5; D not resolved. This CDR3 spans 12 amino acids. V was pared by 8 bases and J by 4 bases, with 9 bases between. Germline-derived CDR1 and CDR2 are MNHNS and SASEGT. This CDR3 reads CASQAGNQPQHF. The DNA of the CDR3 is TGTGCCAGCCAAGCCGGGAATCAGCCCCAGCATTTT.

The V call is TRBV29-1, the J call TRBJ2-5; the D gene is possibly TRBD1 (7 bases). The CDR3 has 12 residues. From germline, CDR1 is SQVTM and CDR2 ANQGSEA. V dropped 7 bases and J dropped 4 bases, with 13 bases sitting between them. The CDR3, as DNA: TGCAGCGGGGGAGGACAGGTAGAGACCCAGTACTTC. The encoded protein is CSGGGQVETQYF.

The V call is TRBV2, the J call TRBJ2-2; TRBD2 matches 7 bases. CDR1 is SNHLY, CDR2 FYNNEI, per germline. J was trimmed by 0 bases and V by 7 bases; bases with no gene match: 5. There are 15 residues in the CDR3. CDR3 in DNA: TGTGCCAGCACGGGTCTAGCGGCGAACACCGGGGAGCTGTTTTTT. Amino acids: CASTGLAANTGELFF.

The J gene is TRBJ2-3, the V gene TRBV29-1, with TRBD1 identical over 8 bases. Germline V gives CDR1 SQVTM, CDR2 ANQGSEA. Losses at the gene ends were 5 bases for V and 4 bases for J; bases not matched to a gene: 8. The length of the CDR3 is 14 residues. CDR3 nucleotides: TGCAGCGTTTCCCAGGGGGCTAGGGCAGATACGCAGTATTTT. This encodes CSVSQGARADTQYF.

The CDR3 nucleotides read TGTGCCAGCAGGACAGGGGCGCAAGAGACCCAGTACTTC. This encodes CASRTGAQETQYF. This sequence joins TRBV2 and TRBJ2-5; 8 bases align to TRBD1. CDR3 length: 13 residues. CDR1 and CDR2 from the germline V gene are SNHLY and FYNNEI. V shed 6 bases, J shed 2 bases, and the junction held 2 bases outside the gene matches.

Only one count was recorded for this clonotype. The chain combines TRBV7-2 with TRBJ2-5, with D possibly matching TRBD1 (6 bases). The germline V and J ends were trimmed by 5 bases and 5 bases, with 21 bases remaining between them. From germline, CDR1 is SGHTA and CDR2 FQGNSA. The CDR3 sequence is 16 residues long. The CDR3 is CASSLVAGTNSETQYF. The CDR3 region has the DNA TGTGCCAGCAGCCTCGTTGCCGGGACAAACTCGGAGACCCAGTACTTC.

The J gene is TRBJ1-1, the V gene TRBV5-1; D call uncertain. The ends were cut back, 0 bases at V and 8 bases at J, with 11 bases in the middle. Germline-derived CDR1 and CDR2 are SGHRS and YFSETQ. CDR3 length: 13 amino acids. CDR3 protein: CASSLEPVGEAFF. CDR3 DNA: TGCGCCAGCAGCTTGGAACCCGTGGGGGAAGCTTTCTTT. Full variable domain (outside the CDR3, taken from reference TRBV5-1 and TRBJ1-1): KAGVTQTPRYLIKTRGQQVTLSCSPISGHRSVSWYQQTPGQGLQFLFEYFSETQRNKGNFPGRFSGRQFSNSRSEMNVSTLELGDSALYLCASSLEPVGEAFFGQGTRLTVV.

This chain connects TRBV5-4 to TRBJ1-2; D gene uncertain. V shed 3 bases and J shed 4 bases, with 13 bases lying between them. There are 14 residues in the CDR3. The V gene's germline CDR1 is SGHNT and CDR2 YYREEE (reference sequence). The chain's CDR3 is CASSSEDKPYGYTF. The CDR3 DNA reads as TGTGCCAGCAGCTCGGAAGACAAACCCTATGGCTACACCTTC.

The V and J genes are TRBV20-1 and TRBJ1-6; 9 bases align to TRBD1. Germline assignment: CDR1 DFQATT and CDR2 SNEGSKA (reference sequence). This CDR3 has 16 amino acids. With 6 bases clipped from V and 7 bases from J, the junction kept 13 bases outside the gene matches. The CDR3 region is CSAPPSPGTGNSPLHF. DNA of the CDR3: TGCAGTGCCCCCCCCTCCCCCGGGACAGGGAATTCACCCCTCCACTTT.

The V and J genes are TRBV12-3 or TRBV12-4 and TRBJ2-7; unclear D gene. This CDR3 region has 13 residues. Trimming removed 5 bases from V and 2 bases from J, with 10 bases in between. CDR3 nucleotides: TGTGCCAGCAGTCGGGCACCGGCCTACGAGCAGTACTTC. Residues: CASSRAPAYEQYF.

CDR3 coding DNA: TGTGCCAGCAGTTTTGGGACAGGGAGGCGAGAGACCCAGTACTTC. Its translation: CASSFGTGRRETQYF. The chain links TRBV28 to TRBJ2-5; TRBD1 matches at 9 bases. The trim removed 3 bases at V and 4 bases at J, leaving 6 bases unmatched. Germline CDR1 and CDR2: MDHEN and SYDVKM. The CDR3 totals 15 residues.

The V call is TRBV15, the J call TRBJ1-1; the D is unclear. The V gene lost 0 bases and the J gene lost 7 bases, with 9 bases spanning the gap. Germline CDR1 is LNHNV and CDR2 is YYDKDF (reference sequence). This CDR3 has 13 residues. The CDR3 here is CATSRDGYGEAFF. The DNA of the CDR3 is TGTGCCACCAGCAGAGATGGGTACGGTGAAGCTTTCTTT. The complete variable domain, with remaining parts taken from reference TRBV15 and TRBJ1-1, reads DAMVIQNPRYQVTQFGKPVTLSCSQTLNHNVMYWYQQKSSQAPKLLFHYYDKDFNNEADTPDNFQSRRPNTSFCFLDIRSPGLGDTAMYLCATSRDGYGEAFFGQGTRLTVV.

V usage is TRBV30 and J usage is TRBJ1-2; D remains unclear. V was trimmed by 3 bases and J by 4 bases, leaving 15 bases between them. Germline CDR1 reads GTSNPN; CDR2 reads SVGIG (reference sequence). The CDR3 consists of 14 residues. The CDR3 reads CAWRFPGVFYGYTF. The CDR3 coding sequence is TGTGCCTGGAGATTCCCCGGGGTCTTCTATGGCTACACCTTC.

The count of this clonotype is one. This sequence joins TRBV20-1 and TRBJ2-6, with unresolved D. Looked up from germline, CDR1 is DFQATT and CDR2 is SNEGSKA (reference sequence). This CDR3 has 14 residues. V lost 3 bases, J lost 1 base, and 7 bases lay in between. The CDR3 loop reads CSASTISGANVLTF. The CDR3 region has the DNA TGCAGTGCTAGCACAATATCTGGGGCCAACGTCCTGACTTTC.

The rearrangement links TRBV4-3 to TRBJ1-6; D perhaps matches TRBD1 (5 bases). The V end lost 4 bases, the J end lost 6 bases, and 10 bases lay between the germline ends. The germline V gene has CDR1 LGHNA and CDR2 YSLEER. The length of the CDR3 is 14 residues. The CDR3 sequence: CASSPRGVNSPLHF. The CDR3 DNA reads TGCGCCAGCAGCCCCCGGGGGGTTAATTCACCCCTCCACTTT.

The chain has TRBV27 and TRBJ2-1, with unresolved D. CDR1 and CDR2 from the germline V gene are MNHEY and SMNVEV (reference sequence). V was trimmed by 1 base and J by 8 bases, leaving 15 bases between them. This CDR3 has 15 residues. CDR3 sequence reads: CASSLFGYLGDEQFF. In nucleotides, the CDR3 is TGTGCCAGCAGTTTATTCGGCTACCTTGGGGATGAGCAGTTCTTC.